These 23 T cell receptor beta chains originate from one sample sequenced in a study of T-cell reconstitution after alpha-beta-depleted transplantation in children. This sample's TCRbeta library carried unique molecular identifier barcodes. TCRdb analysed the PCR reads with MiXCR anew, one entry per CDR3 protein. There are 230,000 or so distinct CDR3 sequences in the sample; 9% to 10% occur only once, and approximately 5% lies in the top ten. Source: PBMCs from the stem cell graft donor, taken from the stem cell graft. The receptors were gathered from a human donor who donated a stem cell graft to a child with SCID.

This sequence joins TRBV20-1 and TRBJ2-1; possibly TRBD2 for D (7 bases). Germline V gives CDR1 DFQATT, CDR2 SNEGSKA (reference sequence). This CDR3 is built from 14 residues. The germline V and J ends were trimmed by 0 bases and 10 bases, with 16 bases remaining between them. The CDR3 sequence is CSARDRRGGGEQFF. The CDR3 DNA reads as TGCAGTGCTAGAGATCGGAGGGGGGGCGGGGAGCAGTTCTTC.

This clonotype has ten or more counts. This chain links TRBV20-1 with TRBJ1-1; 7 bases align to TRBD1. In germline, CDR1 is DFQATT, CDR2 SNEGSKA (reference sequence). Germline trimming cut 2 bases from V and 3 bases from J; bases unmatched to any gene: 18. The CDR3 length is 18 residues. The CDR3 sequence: CSARKPTGSGMGDTEAFF. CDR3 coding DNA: TGCAGTGCTAGAAAACCGACAGGGTCCGGTATGGGCGACACTGAAGCTTTCTTT.

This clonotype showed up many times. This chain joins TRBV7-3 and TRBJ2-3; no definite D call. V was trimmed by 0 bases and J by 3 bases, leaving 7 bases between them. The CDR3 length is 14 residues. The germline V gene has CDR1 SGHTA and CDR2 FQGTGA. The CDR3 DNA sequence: TGTGCCAGCAGCTTAACGGGTAGGACAGATACGCAGTATTTT. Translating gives CASSLTGRTDTQYF. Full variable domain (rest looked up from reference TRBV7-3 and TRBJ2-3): GAGVSQTPSNKVTEKGKYVELRCDPISGHTALYWYRQSLGQGPEFLIYFQGTGAADDSGLPNDRFFAVRPEGSVSTLKIQRTERGDSAVYLCASSLTGRTDTQYFGPGTRLTVL.

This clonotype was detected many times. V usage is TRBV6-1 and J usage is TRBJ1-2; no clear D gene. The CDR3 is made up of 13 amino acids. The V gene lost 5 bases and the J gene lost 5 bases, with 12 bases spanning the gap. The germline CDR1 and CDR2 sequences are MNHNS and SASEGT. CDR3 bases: TGTGCCAGCAGTACGACAAGGAAATATGGCTACACCTTC. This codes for CASSTTRKYGYTF.

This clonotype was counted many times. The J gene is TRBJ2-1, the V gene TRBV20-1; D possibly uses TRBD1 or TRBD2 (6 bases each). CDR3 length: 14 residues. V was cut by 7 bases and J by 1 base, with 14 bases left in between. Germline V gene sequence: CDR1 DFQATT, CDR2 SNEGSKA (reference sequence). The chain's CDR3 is CSVLGGQSYNEQFF. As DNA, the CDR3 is TGCAGTGTATTGGGGGGCCAGTCCTACAATGAGCAGTTCTTC.

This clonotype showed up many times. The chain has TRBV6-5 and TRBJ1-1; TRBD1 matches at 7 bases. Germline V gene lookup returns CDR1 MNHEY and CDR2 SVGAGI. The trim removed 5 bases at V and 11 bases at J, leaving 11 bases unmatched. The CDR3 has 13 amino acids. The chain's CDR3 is CASSRQGRAGAFF. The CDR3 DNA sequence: TGTGCCAGCAGTCGACAGGGTAGGGCGGGGGCTTTCTTT.

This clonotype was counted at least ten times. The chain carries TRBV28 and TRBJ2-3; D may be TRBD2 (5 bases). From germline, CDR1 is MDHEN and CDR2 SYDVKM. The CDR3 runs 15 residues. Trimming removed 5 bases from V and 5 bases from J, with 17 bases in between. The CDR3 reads CASSLNLLAGDTQYF. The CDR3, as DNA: TGTGCCAGCAGTCTAAACCTTCTTGCGGGAGATACGCAGTATTTT.

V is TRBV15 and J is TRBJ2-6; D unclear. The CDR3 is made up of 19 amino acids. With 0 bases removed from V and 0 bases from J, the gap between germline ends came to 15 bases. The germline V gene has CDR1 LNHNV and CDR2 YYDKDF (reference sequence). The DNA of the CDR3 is TGTGCCACCAGCAGAGACCGCGGCCGACTCAGCTCTGGGGCCAACGTCCTGACTTTC. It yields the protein CATSRDRGRLSSGANVLTF.

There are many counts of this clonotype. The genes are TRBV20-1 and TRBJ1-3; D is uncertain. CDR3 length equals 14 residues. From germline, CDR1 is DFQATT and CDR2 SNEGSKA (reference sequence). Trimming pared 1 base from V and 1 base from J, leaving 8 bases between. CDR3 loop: CSARVQRSGNTIYF. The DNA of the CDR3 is TGCAGTGCTAGAGTCCAGAGATCTGGAAACACCATATATTTT.

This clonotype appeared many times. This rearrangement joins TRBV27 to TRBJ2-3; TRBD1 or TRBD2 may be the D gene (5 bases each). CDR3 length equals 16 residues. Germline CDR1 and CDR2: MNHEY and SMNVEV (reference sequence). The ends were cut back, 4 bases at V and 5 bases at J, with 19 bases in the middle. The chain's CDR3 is CASSSYYRDGLDTQYF. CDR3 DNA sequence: TGTGCCAGCAGTTCGTACTACCGGGACGGCTTAGATACGCAGTATTTT.

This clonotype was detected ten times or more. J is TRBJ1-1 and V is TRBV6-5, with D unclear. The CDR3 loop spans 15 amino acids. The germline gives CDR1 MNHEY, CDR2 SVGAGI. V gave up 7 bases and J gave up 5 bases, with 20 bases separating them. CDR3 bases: TGTGCCAGCATACTCGGGGTCGGAGTTACGACTGAAGCTTTCTTT. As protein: CASILGVGVTTEAFF.

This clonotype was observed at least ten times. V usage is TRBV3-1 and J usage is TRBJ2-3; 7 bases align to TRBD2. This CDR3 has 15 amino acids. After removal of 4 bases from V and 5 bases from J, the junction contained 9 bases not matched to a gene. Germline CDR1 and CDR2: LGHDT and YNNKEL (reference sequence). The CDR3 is CASSRIGGGVDTQYF. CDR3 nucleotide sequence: TGTGCCAGCAGCCGCATTGGCGGGGGTGTAGATACGCAGTATTTT.

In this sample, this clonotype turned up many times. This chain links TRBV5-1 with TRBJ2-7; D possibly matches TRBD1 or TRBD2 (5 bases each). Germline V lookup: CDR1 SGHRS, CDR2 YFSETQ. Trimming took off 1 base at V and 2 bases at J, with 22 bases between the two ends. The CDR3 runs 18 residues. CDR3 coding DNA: TGCGCCAGCAGCTTGCTCGGGACGAATACTATTACGCCCTACGAGCAGTACTTC. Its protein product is CASSLLGTNTITPYEQYF.

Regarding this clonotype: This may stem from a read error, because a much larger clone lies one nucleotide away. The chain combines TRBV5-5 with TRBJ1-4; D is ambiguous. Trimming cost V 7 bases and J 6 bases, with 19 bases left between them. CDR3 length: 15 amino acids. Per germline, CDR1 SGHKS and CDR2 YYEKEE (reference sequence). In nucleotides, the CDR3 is TGTGCCAGCGGCCCGCGAACAAGGTCCGATGAAAAACTGTTTTTT. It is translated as CASGPRTRSDEKLFF. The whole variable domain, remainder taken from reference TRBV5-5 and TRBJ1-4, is DAGVTQSPTHLIKTRGQQVTLRCSPISGHKSVSWYQQVLGQGPQFIFQYYEKEERGRGNFPDRFSARQFPNYSSELNVNALLLGDSALYLCASGPRTRSDEKLFFGSGTQLSVL.

CDR3 DNA sequence: TGTGCCAGCAGCTTAGCGCTGGGCAGGCCGACCTACGAGCAGTACTTC. It yields the protein CASSLALGRPTYEQYF. The gene calls are TRBV7-2 and TRBJ2-7; D unresolved. CDR1 SGHTA and CDR2 FQGNSA come from the germline V gene. The CDR3 has 16 amino acids. The V gene lost 0 bases and the J gene lost 2 bases, with 14 bases spanning the gap.

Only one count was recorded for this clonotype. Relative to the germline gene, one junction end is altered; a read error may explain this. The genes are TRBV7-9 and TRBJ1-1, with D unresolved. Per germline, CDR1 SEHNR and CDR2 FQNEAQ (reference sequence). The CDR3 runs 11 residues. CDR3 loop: CASSSNTKAFF. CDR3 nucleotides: TGTGCCAGCAGCTCGAACACTAAAGCTTTCTTT.

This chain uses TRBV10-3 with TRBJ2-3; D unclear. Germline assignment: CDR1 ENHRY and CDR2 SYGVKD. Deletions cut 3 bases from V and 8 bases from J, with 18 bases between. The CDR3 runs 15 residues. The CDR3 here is CAISDGLDGVVTQYF. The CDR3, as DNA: TGTGCCATCAGTGATGGCCTCGATGGGGTCGTTACGCAGTATTTT.

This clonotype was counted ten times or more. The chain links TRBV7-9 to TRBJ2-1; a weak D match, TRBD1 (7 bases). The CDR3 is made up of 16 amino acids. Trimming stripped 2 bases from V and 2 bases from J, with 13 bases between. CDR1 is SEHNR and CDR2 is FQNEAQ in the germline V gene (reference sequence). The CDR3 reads CASSLQGGHAYNEQFF. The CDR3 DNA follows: TGTGCCAGCAGCTTACAGGGGGGCCATGCCTACAATGAGCAGTTCTTC.

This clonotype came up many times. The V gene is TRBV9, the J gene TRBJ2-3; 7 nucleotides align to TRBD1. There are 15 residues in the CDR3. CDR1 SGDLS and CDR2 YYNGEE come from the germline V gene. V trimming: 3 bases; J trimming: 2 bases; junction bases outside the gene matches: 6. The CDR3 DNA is TGTGCCAGCAGCGGTGGACAGGAGTACACAGATACGCAGTATTTT. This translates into CASSGGQEYTDTQYF.

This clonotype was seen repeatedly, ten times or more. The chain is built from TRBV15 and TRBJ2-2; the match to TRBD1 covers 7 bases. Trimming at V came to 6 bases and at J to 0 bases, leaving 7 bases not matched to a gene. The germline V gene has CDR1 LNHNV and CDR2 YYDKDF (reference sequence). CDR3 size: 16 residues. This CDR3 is CATSVEDRPNTGELFF. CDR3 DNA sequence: TGTGCCACCAGTGTCGAGGACAGGCCGAACACCGGGGAGCTGTTTTTT.

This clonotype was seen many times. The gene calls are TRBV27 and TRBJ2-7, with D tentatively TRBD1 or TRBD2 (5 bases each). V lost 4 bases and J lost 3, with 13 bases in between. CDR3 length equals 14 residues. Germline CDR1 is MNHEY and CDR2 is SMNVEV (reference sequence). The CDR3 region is CASSSPGRDYEQYF. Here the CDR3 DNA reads TGTGCCAGCAGTTCTCCGGGACGGGACTACGAGCAGTACTTC.

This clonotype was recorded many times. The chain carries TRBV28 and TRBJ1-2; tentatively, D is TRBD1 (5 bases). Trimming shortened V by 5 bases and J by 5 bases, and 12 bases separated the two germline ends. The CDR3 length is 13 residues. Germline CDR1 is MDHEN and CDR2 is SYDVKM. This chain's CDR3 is CASSLDQGYGYTF. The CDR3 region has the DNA TGTGCCAGCAGTCTAGATCAGGGATATGGCTACACCTTC.

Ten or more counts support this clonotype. CDR3 region: CASSLGQLNTGELFF. In DNA, the CDR3 is TGCGCCAGCAGCCTGGGACAGTTGAACACCGGGGAGCTGTTTTTT. This sequence joins TRBV5-1 and TRBJ2-2; 7 bases map to TRBD1. V was pared by 4 bases and J by 1 base, with 4 bases of the junction left unmatched. The CDR3 runs 15 residues. The germline V gene encodes CDR1 SGHRS and CDR2 YFSETQ.